A single T cell receptor (beta chain) is shown here with its context. Its antigen is currently unknown. Expressed TCRB transcripts were sequenced, since all the RNA that had been isolated was reverse transcribed. The average output of naive, central memory and regulatory T cell samples was a few million reads. Using immunoSEQ multiplex PCR, the repertoire was profiled, and TCRdb retains in-frame clones only, with some absent. Among under 450,000 clones listed, roughly 13% were seen once. These data belong to a study of beta chain features in type 1 diabetes. General observations from the study: The study found fewer insertions and more deletions at VDJ junctions in type 1 diabetes patients.

Trimming took 2 bases from V and 7 from J, leaving 12 bases between them. The germline gives CDR1 GTSNPN, CDR2 SVGIG (reference sequence). CDR3 length: 13 amino acids. This chain uses TRBV30 with TRBJ1-3; no firm D call. Sample: naive CD4+ T cells from blood. The TCR sequence derives from a man aged 30-40 years in good health. In DNA form, the CDR3 reads TGTGCCTGGAGTAGTAGGTTGGCTAACACCATATATTTT. Its translation: CAWSSRLANTIYF.